The T cell receptor beta chain under discussion was sequenced for a study of blood T cell repertoires in COVID-19. Whole-study context: Collection of acute and convalescent COVID-19 samples took place in the United States, Italy and Spain. From T cells, B-cell-depleted T cells, or PBMCs came the material, which was cDNA or gDNA.

J lost 2 bases, V lost 2 bases, and 2 bases had no gene match. Germline V gene sequence: CDR1 SGHRS, CDR2 YFSETQ. The CDR3 contains 14 residues. Original methodology: The authors estimated nucleated cell counts from reference gene primer amplification. The protocol was immunoSEQ multiplex PCR, while the TCRdb copy is restricted to in-frame clones and leaves out a portion. The V and J calls and clone size were taken over from that table, and D and trimming were inferred from the DNA. The data show about 140,000 clones, 81% seen once. The sample taken for sequencing was peripheral blood. The clonotype originates from a human donor in a cohort sampled during active COVID-19. The rearrangement uses TRBV5-1 and TRBJ2-3; 7 nucleotides agree with TRBD1. The CDR3 bases are TGCGCCAGCAGCTTCGGACAGGTCACAGATACGCAGTATTTT. Protein: CASSFGQVTDTQYF.